In its sample, the clone carrying this T cell receptor beta chain was seen many times. Antigen specificity is unknown. Attachment of unique molecular identifiers to individual cDNA molecules was performed. TCRdb re-called the 5' RACE reads through MiXCR, storing one row per CDR3 protein. Of tens of thousands of distinct CDR3 sequences listed, about 4% are singletons. The sample originates from a study of early T cells in non-severe SARS-CoV-2 infection. Study context: Chains from this unsorted whole-blood bulk RNA could not be paired. Findings of the study overall: Clonotype matching in VDJdb favored anti-spike CD8 responses and did not capture private and CD4 specificities.

Germline V gives CDR1 MNHNY, CDR2 SVGAGI (reference sequence). The germline V and J ends were trimmed by 8 bases and 0 bases, with 11 bases remaining between them. This CDR3 region has 13 residues. The rearrangement links TRBV6-6 to TRBJ2-7, with D perhaps being TRBD1 or TRBD2 (6 bases each). Sequenced material: whole blood. This TCR derives from an adult who was a healthcare worker with PCR-confirmed SARS-CoV-2 infection or an uninfected control (not recorded which). In DNA form, the CDR3 reads TGTGCCAGCGCACAGGGAGGCTCCTACGAGCAGTACTTC. As protein: CASAQGGSYEQYF.